The sequence of this T cell receptor beta chain was determined in a study of a mutant IDH1 vaccine in newly diagnosed glioma. Across the whole study: The treated population exhibited a male proportion of approximately 62%, a female proportion of roughly 38%, and a mean age of about 39 years.

V was pared by 4 bases and J by 6 bases, with 13 bases between. Germline CDR1 SGHRS, CDR2 YFSETQ. CDR3 size: 13 residues. Notes on this clone: Its antigen is as yet unknown.

Time point indicated: week 5, during vaccination. Every single dose of the vaccine, 300 ug of mutant IDH1 20-mer peptide, came with topical imiquimod. TCRdb's table, derived via immunoSEQ multiplex PCR, lists solely in-frame clones and lacks some. Among about 42,000 clones, approximately 85% were seen once, and the ten largest hold about 1.5%. The TCR sequence derives from a man in his forties with glioma. Material: PBMCs, obtained from a glioma patient whose treatment included an IDH1 peptide vaccine. This chain uses TRBV5-1 with TRBJ1-2, with a tentative D call TRBD1 (6 bases). The CDR3 region has the DNA TGCGCCAGCAGCATAACAGGGAAGGATGGCTACACCTTC. Protein product: CASSITGKDGYTF.